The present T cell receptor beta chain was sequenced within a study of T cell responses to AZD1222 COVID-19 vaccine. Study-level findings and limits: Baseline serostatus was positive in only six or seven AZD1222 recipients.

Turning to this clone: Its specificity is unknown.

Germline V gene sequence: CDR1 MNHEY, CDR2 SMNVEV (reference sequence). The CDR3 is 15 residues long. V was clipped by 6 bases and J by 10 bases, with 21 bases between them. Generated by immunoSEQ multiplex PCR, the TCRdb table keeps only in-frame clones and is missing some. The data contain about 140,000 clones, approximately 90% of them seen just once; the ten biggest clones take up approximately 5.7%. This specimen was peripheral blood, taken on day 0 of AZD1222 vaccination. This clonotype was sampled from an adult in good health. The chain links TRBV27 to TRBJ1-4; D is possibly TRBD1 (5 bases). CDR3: CASREGANPRGKLFF. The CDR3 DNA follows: TGTGCCAGCAGGGAGGGTGCCAACCCAAGGGGAAAACTGTTTTTT.